The 21 T cell receptor beta chains below were found in one sample sequenced in a study of response to subunit inactivated influenza vaccine. From the RT-PCR reads, TCRdb called clonotypes with MiXCR, one entry per CDR3 protein. In the table there are hundreds of thousands of distinct CDR3 sequences, roughly 10% of which are singletons. Sequencing used PBMCs from blood, obtained on the day of vaccination. These receptors all come from a man aged 45-60 years who received an inactivated influenza vaccine.

In this sample, this clonotype turned up a few times. The chain recombines TRBV5-1 with TRBJ2-7, with D perhaps assigned TRBD1 or TRBD2 (5 bases each). The germline CDR1 and CDR2 sequences are SGHRS and YFSETQ. V was pared by 0 bases and J by 5 bases, with 12 bases between. This CDR3 has 14 amino acids. CDR3 loop: CASSLGGPRDEQYF. In DNA, the CDR3 is TGCGCCAGCAGCTTGGGGGGACCCCGGGACGAGCAGTACTTC.

This chain joins TRBV2 and TRBJ2-5, with 12 bases fitting TRBD2. Germline CDR1 reads SNHLY; CDR2 reads FYNNEI. The CDR3 totals 19 residues. Trimming cost V 11 bases and J 2 bases; bases outside gene matches: 21. The CDR3 DNA is TGTGCCTTCAGTTTAGCCATCGGACTAGCGGGGCGAATTCAAGAGACCCAGTACTTC. It specifies CAFSLAIGLAGRIQETQYF.

This clonotype showed up just a few times. The chain recombines TRBV20-1 with TRBJ2-6; maybe TRBD2 (5 bases). The CDR3 is made up of 14 amino acids. V was pared by 3 bases and J by 2 bases, with 8 bases between. Germline values: CDR1 DFQATT, CDR2 SNEGSKA (reference sequence). Written as DNA, the CDR3 is TGCAGTGCTAGGTCGGGGACTGGGGCCAACGTCCTGACTTTC. This encodes CSARSGTGANVLTF.

At least ten counts were recorded for this clonotype. The CDR3 here is CASSTGTSVFAGELFF. The CDR3 DNA is TGCGCCAGCAGCACCGGGACTAGCGTTTTCGCCGGGGAGCTGTTTTTT. The rearrangement joins TRBV10-1 to TRBJ2-2; 10 bases line up with TRBD2. This CDR3 has 16 amino acids. Looked up from germline, CDR1 is WNHNN and CDR2 is SYGVQD (reference sequence). Unmatched junction bases numbered 10, after V lost 6 bases and J lost 6 bases.

The chain recombines TRBV29-1 with TRBJ2-7, with 8 bases lining up with TRBD1. This CDR3 contains 13 residues. After removal of 7 bases from V and 5 bases from J, the junction contained 10 bases not matched to a gene. The V gene's germline CDR1 is SQVTM and CDR2 ANQGSEA. This CDR3 is CSANSGQGNEQYF. CDR3 sequence (DNA): TGCAGCGCCAACTCCGGACAGGGAAACGAGCAGTACTTC.

The table lists this clonotype with many counts. The V call is TRBV11-2, the J call TRBJ1-2; D might be TRBD1 (6 bases). The V gene's germline CDR1 is SGHAT and CDR2 FQNNGV. V lost 7 bases and J 0 bases, leaving 24 bases between the germline ends. The CDR3 runs 18 residues. The CDR3 region has the DNA TGTGCCAGCACCTCCATCCGGTTTTGGGACAAATCTAACTATGGCTACACCTTC. Translated: CASTSIRFWDKSNYGYTF.

There are a few counts of this clonotype. The chain is built from TRBV27 and TRBJ1-3, with D uncertain. This CDR3 is 14 amino acids long. The germline V and J ends were trimmed by 3 bases and 0 bases, with 6 bases remaining between them. Germline V gives CDR1 MNHEY, CDR2 SMNVEV (reference sequence). This CDR3 reads CASSFRHSGNTIYF. The CDR3 DNA sequence: TGTGCCAGCAGTTTCCGGCACTCTGGAAACACCATATATTTT.

This clonotype was observed a handful of times. J is TRBJ1-6 and V is TRBV6-1; D is uncertain. The CDR3 is made up of 14 amino acids. Trimming left V 7 bases short and J 5 bases short, with 12 bases between. CDR1 and CDR2 from the germline V gene are MNHNS and SASEGT. The CDR3 DNA follows: TGTGCCAGCAATCTGCAGACCGATAATTCACCCCTCCACTTT. It codes for CASNLQTDNSPLHF.

This clonotype was observed a handful of times. The V and J genes are TRBV6-5 and TRBJ2-1; a possible D gene is TRBD1 (5 bases). CDR3 length equals 15 residues. Germline CDR1 and CDR2: MNHEY and SVGAGI. Trimming pared 4 bases from V and 6 bases from J, leaving 16 bases between. CDR3 in DNA: TGTGCCAGCAGTTGGAGTAGTTCAGGGCCCAATGAGCAGTTCTTC. Its translation: CASSWSSSGPNEQFF.

This clonotype was recorded at least ten times. The chain recombines TRBV5-5 with TRBJ1-1; TRBD1 matches 7 bases. This CDR3 has 13 residues. Germline loops: CDR1 SGHKS, CDR2 YYEKEE (reference sequence). V lost 3 bases and J lost 3; bases outside the gene matches: 2. The CDR3 DNA is TGTGCCAGCAGCTCTACAGGGGACACTGAAGCTTTCTTT. It yields the protein CASSSTGDTEAFF. Together with reference TRBV5-5 and TRBJ1-1, the CDR3 gives the full variable domain: DAGVTQSPTHLIKTRGQQVTLRCSPISGHKSVSWYQQVLGQGPQFIFQYYEKEERGRGNFPDRFSARQFPNYSSELNVNALLLGDSALYLCASSSTGDTEAFFGQGTRLTVV.

Many counts were recorded for this clonotype. The genes are TRBV20-1 and TRBJ2-5; 7 bases agree with TRBD1. This CDR3 contains 14 residues. V lost 6 bases to trimming and J lost 5 bases; unmatched junction nucleotides: 12. Germline V CDR1 and CDR2: DFQATT, SNEGSKA (reference sequence). CDR3 loop: CSASLTTGSETQYF. The CDR3 bases are TGCAGTGCCTCACTTACGACAGGGAGTGAGACCCAGTACTTC.

This clonotype has a count of ten or more. The chain links TRBV6-1 to TRBJ1-4; the match to TRBD1 covers 7 bases. The length of the CDR3 is 15 residues. Germline V CDR1 and CDR2: MNHNS, SASEGT. With V trimmed by 6 bases and J by 7 bases, 11 bases remained unmatched. The CDR3 nucleotides read TGTGCCAGCAGCCCCCGTTCAGGGGGACGTGAAAAACTGTTTTTT. Amino acid sequence: CASSPRSGGREKLFF.

This clonotype was recorded at least ten times. The rearrangement uses TRBV6-1 and TRBJ2-5; the D gene is possibly TRBD1 (6 bases). Trimming stripped 8 bases from V and 3 bases from J, with 19 bases between. Germline V gene lookup returns CDR1 MNHNS and CDR2 SASEGT. This CDR3 contains 15 residues. CDR3: CASRTDWGPEETQYF. CDR3 nucleotide sequence: TGTGCCAGCCGGACTGACTGGGGGCCCGAAGAGACCCAGTACTTC.

This clonotype was observed a handful of times. The V gene is TRBV7-2, the J gene TRBJ2-7; D remains unclear. Trimming took 1 base from V and 3 from J, leaving 13 bases between them. This CDR3 comprises 15 residues. Germline-derived CDR1 and CDR2 are SGHTA and FQGNSA. The CDR3 DNA is TGTGCCAGCAGCTTAGTTCTGGGGATACACTACGAGCAGTACTTC. Translation: CASSLVLGIHYEQYF.

This clonotype was detected a few times. The gene calls are TRBV15 and TRBJ2-5; TRBD1 is a possible D gene (6 bases). Germline CDR1 LNHNV, CDR2 YYDKDF (reference sequence). This CDR3 has 16 amino acids. Deletions cut 1 base from V and 5 bases from J, with 17 bases between. The CDR3 loop is CATSRGNRDTTETQYF. Here the CDR3 DNA reads TGTGCCACCAGCAGAGGGAACCGGGACACCACCGAGACCCAGTACTTC.

The chain has TRBV10-3 and TRBJ2-3; no definite D call. Germline lookup yields CDR1 ENHRY and CDR2 SYGVKD. This CDR3 has 13 residues. Trimming removed 2 bases from V and 0 bases from J, with 3 bases in between. CDR3 nucleotide sequence: TGTGCCATCAGTGAGCCAAGCACAGATACGCAGTATTTT. Its translation is CAISEPSTDTQYF.

This clonotype has a count of ten or more. CDR3 region: CASSKSGTGARSWNSPLHF. In nucleotides, the CDR3 is TGTGCCAGCAGTAAATCCGGGACAGGGGCCAGATCGTGGAATTCACCCCTCCACTTT. The chain combines TRBV6-1 with TRBJ1-6, with 10 bases lining up with TRBD1. The CDR3 runs 19 residues. J lost 7 bases, V lost 5 bases, and 17 bases had no gene match. Germline V gives CDR1 MNHNS, CDR2 SASEGT.

The sample holds many counts of this clonotype. V usage is TRBV10-3 and J usage is TRBJ2-3; 7 positions match TRBD1. CDR3 length: 14 residues. With V trimmed by 6 bases and J by 1 base, 4 bases remained unmatched. Per germline, CDR1 ENHRY and CDR2 SYGVKD. The chain's CDR3 is CAIRGTARTDTQYF. The CDR3 DNA reads as TGTGCCATCAGAGGGACAGCTCGCACAGATACGCAGTATTTT.

This clonotype was counted many times. The V call is TRBV25-1, the J call TRBJ2-1; D possibly corresponds to TRBD1 (6 bases). Trimming took off 4 bases at V and 4 bases at J, with 14 bases between the two ends. CDR3 length equals 15 residues. Germline CDR1 reads MGHDK; CDR2 reads SYGVNS. The CDR3: CASSVGTRSYNEQFF. The CDR3 DNA sequence: TGTGCCAGCAGTGTTGGGACAAGATCGTACAATGAGCAGTTCTTC.

For this clonotype: This may come from a read error, since a much larger clone is one base off. V and J are TRBV12-3 or TRBV12-4 and TRBJ2-1; D is perhaps TRBD1 (6 bases). This CDR3 spans 15 amino acids. Trimming pared 6 bases from V and 8 bases from J, leaving 20 bases between. The CDR3 here is CASRFASQGSDEQFF. The CDR3 DNA sequence: TGTGCCAGCAGATTCGCTTCACAGGGAAGCGATGAGCAGTTCTTC.

The chain combines TRBV12-3 or TRBV12-4 with TRBJ2-3, with D perhaps being TRBD1 or TRBD2 (5 bases each). This CDR3 contains 15 residues. V shed 3 bases and J shed 4 bases, with 14 bases lying between them. In DNA form, the CDR3 reads TGTGCCAGCAGTTTTCAGGGCGGGTCAGCAGATACGCAGTATTTT. This sequence encodes CASSFQGGSADTQYF.